Listed below are T cell receptor beta chains from one sample, sequenced in a study of blood T cell repertoires in COVID-19. Clones were sequenced by immunoSEQ multiplex PCR, and TCRdb holds only the in-frame ones, with some missing. The table includes a few hundred thousand clones, about 88% detected once. Sequencing was done on a sample of peripheral blood. The receptors derive from a man aged 60-69 years with acute or convalescent COVID-19. CDR3s include the opening cysteine and the closing phenylalanine or tryptophan. The D gene is left open where the match is weak. The size of a clone is reported for some rows only, either as once, few or many, or as a class for expanded clones.

>TRBD1|.|TRBV24-1|TRBJ2-7
CATSDSGTGSYEQYF
TGTGCCACCAGTGATTCCGGGACAGGATCCTACGAGCAGTACTTC
>.|.|TRBV28|TRBJ2-2
CASSITGEIGELFF
TGTGCCAGCAGTATAACGGGAGAGATCGGGGAGCTGTTTTTT
>.|.|TRBV11-2|TRBJ1-1
CASTLAGGSEAFF
TGTGCCAGCACCTTGGCGGGGGGAAGTGAAGCTTTCTTT
>TRBD1|.|TRBV19|TRBJ1-1
CASSPGTGGNMNTEAFF
TGTGCCAGTAGTCCGGGGACAGGGGGCAATATGAACACTGAAGCTTTCTTT
>.|.|TRBV27|TRBJ1-2
CASSFRLQGGYTF
TGTGCCAGCAGTTTTCGTCTCCAGGGGGGCTACACCTTC
>.|once|TRBV5-6|TRBJ1-6
CASSLGLSPLHF
TGTGCCAGCAGCTTGGGGCTTTCACCCCTCCACTTT
>TRBD2|.|TRBV3-1/TRBV3-2|TRBJ2-1
CASSQGASGVSSYNEQFF
TGTGCCAGCAGCCAAGGTGCTAGCGGGGTGAGCTCCTACAATGAGCAGTTCTTC
>.|.|TRBV28|TRBJ2-2
CASSLRGTTSPGELFF
TGTGCCAGCAGTTTGAGGGGGACGACTAGCCCCGGGGAGCTGTTTTTT
>.|.|TRBV5-5|TRBJ2-7
CASSLGSGELYEQYF
TGTGCCAGCAGCTTGGGCTCGGGGGAACTTTACGAGCAGTACTTC
>TRBD2|.|TRBV7-6|TRBJ2-1
CASTPTSGVFNEQFF
TGTGCCAGCACCCCGACTAGCGGGGTTTTCAATGAGCAGTTCTTC
>TRBD1|.|TRBV27|TRBJ1-5
CASSLTGDGQPQHF
TGTGCCAGCAGTTTAACAGGGGACGGTCAGCCCCAGCATTTT
>TRBD1|.|TRBV5-1|TRBJ2-7
CASSLADRASYEQYF
TGCGCCAGCAGCCTCGCGGACAGGGCCTCCTACGAGCAGTACTTC
>TRBD1|.|TRBV5-1|TRBJ1-6
CASSLKDRGNSPLHF
TGCGCCAGCAGCTTAAAGGACAGGGGCAATTCACCCCTCCACTTT
>TRBD1|.|TRBV5-1|TRBJ2-7
CASRYGGTGVLEQYF
TGCGCCAGCCGCTACGGAGGGACAGGGGTTTTAGAGCAGTACTTC
>TRBD1|.|TRBV2|TRBJ2-7
CASRRDRVDEQYF
TGTGCCAGCAGGAGAGACAGGGTTGACGAGCAGTACTTC
>.|once|TRBV28|TRBJ2-3
CASSLAGATDTQYF
TGTGCCAGCAGTTTAGCGGGGGCCACAGATACGCAGTATTTT
>TRBD1|.|TRBV5-6|TRBJ1-2
CASSLWTGFAVGYGYTF
TGTGCCAGCAGCTTGTGGACAGGGTTCGCGGTAGGCTATGGCTACACCTTC
>.|.|TRBV6-6|TRBJ1-1
CASSYSALGEAFF
TGTGCCAGCAGTTACTCCGCACTTGGTGAAGCTTTCTTT
>.|.|TRBV21-1|TRBJ2-5
CASSKKSRAGTGGTEEETQYF
TGTGCCAGCAGCAAAAAGAGTCGGGCAGGGACCGGGGGTACGGAAGAAGAGACCCAGTACTTC
>.|.|TRBV11-1|TRBJ1-1
CASSPGGANTEAFF
TGTGCCAGCAGCCCGGGAGGGGCGAACACTGAAGCTTTCTTT
>.|once|TRBV18|TRBJ1-1
CASSPQAAPTEAFF
TGTGCCAGCTCACCACAGGCAGCGCCCACTGAAGCTTTCTTT
>.|.|TRBV6-6|TRBJ1-4
CASSYSTPGIGEKLFF
TGTGCCAGCAGTTACTCGACCCCGGGTATTGGGGAAAAACTGTTTTTT
>.|.|TRBV7-6|TRBJ1-2
CASSRTQGANYGYTF
TGTGCCAGCAGCCGGACCCAGGGCGCCAACTATGGCTACACCTTC
>.|few|TRBV3-1/TRBV3-2|TRBJ1-2
CASSRDTLFYGYTF
TGTGCCAGCAGCCGGGACACACTCTTCTATGGCTACACCTTC
>.|.|TRBV6-5|TRBJ2-2
CASSPEWGGHRELFF
TGTGCCAGCAGCCCCGAGTGGGGGGGGCACCGGGAGCTGTTTTTT
>.|.|TRBV19|TRBJ1-6
CASSRRRSSYNSPLHF
TGTGCCAGTAGTAGAAGGAGAAGCTCCTATAATTCACCCCTCCACTTT
>TRBD2|.|TRBV6-5|TRBJ2-1
CASRKSSGGANEQFF
TGTGCCAGCAGAAAGTCTAGCGGGGGGGCCAATGAGCAGTTCTTC
>.|.|TRBV5-4|TRBJ1-1
CASGGGDTEAFF
TGTGCCAGCGGGGGAGGGGACACTGAAGCTTTCTTT
>.|once|TRBV14|TRBJ2-2
CASSHKFTGELFF
TGTGCCAGCAGCCACAAATTCACCGGGGAGCTGTTTTTT
>TRBD1|.|TRBV9|TRBJ2-2
CASSDGQGRTGELFF
TGTGCCAGCAGCGATGGACAGGGACGCACCGGGGAGCTGTTTTTT